This record covers a single TCR beta chain. The sample belongs to a study of blood T cell repertoires in COVID-19. Study details: There were acute and convalescent COVID-19 samples, and they came from the United States, Italy and Spain. Nucleic acid was either cDNA or gDNA, and it came from T cells, B-cell-depleted T cells, or PBMCs.

Authors' processing steps: Estimation of nucleated cell counts relied on the amplification of reference gene primers. TCRdb's copy holds only in-frame clones and misses some; the assay was immunoSEQ multiplex PCR. From that table come the V and J calls and clone size; the DNA was used to work out D and trimming. The sample has 200,000 to 250,000 clones, roughly 80% seen once. CDR1 SGHNT and CDR2 YYREEE come from the germline V gene (reference sequence). The CDR3 totals 18 residues. The junction had 14 bases not matched to a gene; V was cut back by 4 bases and J by 5 bases. Input material: peripheral blood. This TCR was sampled from an elderly woman with COVID-19, enrolled during active disease. This chain connects TRBV5-4 to TRBJ2-5; 13 bases line up with TRBD2. CDR3 in DNA: TGTGCCAGCAGCACGGGACTAGCGGGAACACCCCTGGGGGAGACCCAGTACTTC. It is translated as CASSTGLAGTPLGETQYF. Full variable domain (missing parts from reference TRBV5-4 and TRBJ2-5): ETGVTQSPTHLIKTRGQQVTLRCSSQSGHNTVSWYQQALGQGPQFIFQYYREEENGRGNFPPRFSGLQFPNYSSELNVNALELDDSALYLCASSTGLAGTPLGETQYFGPGTRLLVL.